This T cell receptor beta chain was obtained from a study of beta chain features in type 1 diabetes listed by TCRdb under 2018. With respect to the entire study: Mean age, gender distribution, total cell number and subset yield were not different between patients and healthy donors. Across all samples, some 99 million sorted cells were examined, and cell number per subset correlated strongly with RNA yield. The study compared TCRB repertoires of sorted circulating CD4+ T cell subsets between recently diagnosed type 1 diabetes patients and matched healthy donors. Whereas all 28 donors provided naive and central memory subsets, regulatory and stem cell-like memory subsets were isolated from just 8 patients and roughly 8 healthy donors. Beyond this particular receptor, the publication reports: The naive, central memory and regulatory TCRB repertoires appeared to resemble one another more closely among patients than among healthy donors. A moderate but significant shortening of TCRB CDR3 length was observed in type 1 diabetes patients in all four CD4+ subsets. Only small numbers of individuals were included in the HLA sub-analyses, which left unresolved whether HLA type had any influence on TCRB rearrangement. At VDJ recombination sites, type 1 diabetes patients had fewer insertions and more deleted nucleotides, which implies abnormalities in thymic rearrangement. Because cDNA was sequenced instead of genomic DNA, activated cells with high expression could be over-represented, although the groups did not differ in activation or CD3 levels. PCR might favor shorter templates, but patient and control samples were amplified and corrected together, so any skew would affect both groups equally.

The High Capacity cDNA Reverse Transcription Kit was used to reverse transcribe all of the isolated RNA, meaning that expressed TCRB transcripts were what got sequenced. Deep immunoSEQ sequencing was applied to naive, central memory and regulatory T cell samples, giving an average of around 4 million total reads per sample. Sorted cells were lysed in RLT buffer and RNA was extracted with DNase-treated RNeasy Micro or Mini kits, depending on cell number. Each cell subset was processed on its own to prevent cross-contamination, while patient and healthy donor samples were processed together. The immunoSEQ multiplex PCR was used to amplify TCRB sequences from cDNA, yielding 87-bp fragments that span the CDR3 region. Amplicons were sequenced on the Illumina HiSeq platform. The authors' pipeline ran thus. Synthetic template baselines were used to correct PCR bias computationally, reads within Hamming distance 2 were collapsed, and singletons that could not be merged were discarded. By aligning reads against IMGT, V, D and J genes, CDR3 length, and insertions or deletions at six rearrangement sites were assigned. Within each subset, clonotype counts were normalized to the number of sorted cells before true diversity and Gini coefficients were calculated with the tcR R package. The overlap coefficient, calculated on TCRB nucleotide sequences, was used to measure repertoire sharing. Out-of-frame TCRB sequences from naive cells were analyzed to stand in for the pre-selection repertoire. The table comes from immuneACCESS by way of TCRdb, which keeps in-frame sequences with V and J called. Part of the clones is missing from these tables; in studies checked, under half for an unresolved V gene and the rest for unknown reasons. The V and J calls and clone size were taken over from that table, and D and trimming were inferred from the DNA. Across this sample there are hundreds of thousands of clones, with around 12% seen only once. The top ten clonotypes cover 0.008% to 0.011% of the sample.

A few counts support this clone. No antigen is known for it. No much larger clone is present one base from it, and per-base qualities are unavailable. From each donor, a single peripheral blood sample of 95 to 150 mL on average was drawn into heparinised tubes. Using a panel that included CD45RO, CCR7, CD25, CD127, CD95 and CD27, naive, central memory, regulatory and stem cell-like memory CD4+ T cells were sorted on a BD FACSAria II. Every sorted population had a purity above 95%. PBMCs were isolated immediately by Lymphoprep density gradient centrifugation and stained directly without culture. So that batch effects would be minimized, each experiment stained and sorted samples in pairs, pairing one healthy donor with one patient. The receptor was isolated from a woman younger than 35 with type 1 diabetes. Sequencing input: naive CD4+ T cells from blood. The sample's cell subset or site label, decoded: true naive CD4+ T cells.

The CDR3 corresponds to CASSSSGGPGGEQFF. The DNA sequence is as follows: TGTGCCAGCAGCTCGTCGGGAGGGCCGGGAGGTGAGCAGTTCTTC. The chain couples TRBV7-2 to TRBJ2-1, with 8 bases in between that match TRBD2. There are 15 amino acids in the CDR3, from cysteine to phenylalanine inclusive. Only CDR3 DNA is held: 45 bases, read in frame from base 1. CDR1 SGHTA and CDR2 FQGNSA were looked up in the germline V gene. The V end gives up 4 bases and the J end 9 bases, leaving 11 bases in the junction not matched to a gene.